This T cell receptor beta chain was recovered during a study of shared clonotypes between healthy human individuals. Study summary: The cohort comprised a couple of women and a few men. Their ages spanned 18 to 49 years. Study outcomes and limitations: Blood alone was sampled, and tissue repertoires likely differ. Across a handful of donors, naive CD4 shared roughly 5.1%, naive CD8 more than 3%, memory CD4 more than 2%, memory CD8 0.35% to 0.5%.

Each donor was a Caucasian adult residing in Nashville, Tennessee. CDR1 is SGHNT, CDR2 YYREEE, per germline (reference sequence). V gave up 5 bases and J gave up 3 bases, with 22 bases separating them. The CDR3 sequence is 17 residues long. There are a few counts of this clone. Its antigen is not known. Here immunoSEQ multiplex PCR was the method, and the copy in TCRdb shows in-frame clones only, minus some. This table has about 960,000 clones, about three quarters appearing once. The clonotype comes from a man aged 18 to 35 in good health. The source material was memory CD4+ T cells sorted from blood. Subset noted: CD45RA-negative fraction. The chain is built from TRBV5-4 and TRBJ2-3, with D possibly matching TRBD2 (7 bases). Here the CDR3 DNA reads TGTGCCAGCAGACATAAAACAGGGAGGGATGGAACAGATACGCAGTATTTT. Translating it yields CASRHKTGRDGTDTQYF.